The 3 T cell receptor beta chains in this list originate from one sample, sequenced in a study of control samples from healthy donors and cancer patients. Some clones are missing from TCRdb's copy, which holds only in-frame ones; the method was immunoSEQ multiplex PCR. The sample yields some 410,000 clones, 75% to 95% seen once. The specimen sequenced was PBMCs. These receptors were taken from a man aged 40-49 years with head and neck cancer.

This clone was seen once. V usage is TRBV18 and J usage is TRBJ2-2; maybe TRBD1 (5 bases). The CDR3 is 16 amino acids. CDR1 and CDR2 (germline): KGHSH, LQKENI. Trimming stripped 3 bases from V and 2 bases from J, with 13 bases between. This CDR3 is CASSPLPTANTGELFF. The CDR3 bases are TGTGCCAGCTCACCCCTCCCGACAGCTAACACCGGGGAGCTGTTTTTT.

The V gene is TRBV19, the J gene TRBJ1-5; 7 nucleotides line up with TRBD1. V was pared by 7 bases and J by 2 bases, with 11 bases of the junction left unmatched. CDR3 size: 16 residues. CDR1 and CDR2 (germline): LNHDA, SQIVND (reference sequence). CDR3 in amino acids: CASNPRGSSGNQPQHF. CDR3 DNA: TGTGCCAGTAACCCCAGGGGGTCTTCGGGCAATCAGCCCCAGCATTTT.

The chain has TRBV27 and TRBJ1-3; no clear D gene. CDR3 length: 13 amino acids. Between the trimmed V and J ends, which lost 3 bases and 3 bases, there was a span of 6 bases. Germline V gene sequence: CDR1 MNHEY, CDR2 SMNVEV (reference sequence). The CDR3 DNA follows: TGTGCCAGCAGTTTTCAGTTTGGAAACACCATATATTTT. This gives the protein CASSFQFGNTIYF.